One T cell receptor (beta chain) is described in this entry. This sample was taken from a study of blood T cell repertoires in COVID-19. Trimming left V 4 bases short and J 3 bases short, with 16 bases between. Per germline, CDR1 MDHEN and CDR2 SYDVKM. The CDR3 runs 15 residues. The repertoire was sequenced with immunoSEQ multiplex PCR; TCRdb's copy has only in-frame clones and lacks some. The repertoire holds about 67,000 clones, with about 87% as singletons. Sequenced input: peripheral blood. The chain joins TRBV28 to TRBJ2-7; a possible D gene is TRBD2 (5 bases). The TCR comes from a man aged 45-65 years with active COVID-19. CDR3 residues: CASSSPHVGSYEQYF. Here the CDR3 DNA reads TGTGCCAGCAGTTCCCCACATGTTGGGAGCTACGAGCAGTACTTC. Full variable domain (outside the CDR3, taken from reference TRBV28 and TRBJ2-7): DVKVTQSSRYLVKRTGEKVFLECVQDMDHENMFWYRQDPGLGLRLIYFSYDVKMKEKGDIPEGYSVSREKKERFSLILESASTNQTSMYLCASSSPHVGSYEQYFGPGTRLTVT.